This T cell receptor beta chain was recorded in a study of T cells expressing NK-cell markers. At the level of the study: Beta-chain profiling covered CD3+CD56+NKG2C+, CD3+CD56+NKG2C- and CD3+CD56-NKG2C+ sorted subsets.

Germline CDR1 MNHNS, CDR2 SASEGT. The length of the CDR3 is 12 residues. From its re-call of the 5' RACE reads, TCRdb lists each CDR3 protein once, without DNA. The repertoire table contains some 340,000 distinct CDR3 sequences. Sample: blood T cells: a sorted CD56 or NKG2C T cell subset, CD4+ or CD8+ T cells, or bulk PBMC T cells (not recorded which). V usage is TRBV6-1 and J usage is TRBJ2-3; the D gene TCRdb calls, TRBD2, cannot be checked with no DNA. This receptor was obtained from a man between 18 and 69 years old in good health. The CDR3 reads CASRAPEVTQYF.